These 2 T cell receptor beta chains were sequenced from one sample in a study of blood T cell repertoires in COVID-19. TCRdb's table, derived via immunoSEQ multiplex PCR, lists solely in-frame clones and lacks some. Here the sample spans some 360,000 clones, approximately 90% being singletons. The material sequenced was peripheral blood. These receptors were obtained from a woman in her sixties or seventies with COVID-19, enrolled during active disease.

The chain carries TRBV5-5 and TRBJ2-5, with a tentative D call TRBD1 (6 bases). Germline CDR1 SGHKS, CDR2 YYEKEE (reference sequence). V was cut by 6 bases and J by 5 bases, with 20 bases left in between. The CDR3 extends over 15 amino acids. The CDR3 nucleotides read TGTGCCAGCACCATACTACCGGGACAAAGGGAGACCCAGTACTTC. Protein: CASTILPGQRETQYF.

The V gene is TRBV7-6, the J gene TRBJ2-3; 7 bases line up with TRBD2. The CDR3 sequence is 16 residues long. V lost 0 bases and J lost 3; bases outside the gene matches: 6. CDR1 is SGHVS, CDR2 FNYEAQ, per germline. The CDR3 coding sequence is TGTGCCAGCAGCTTAGCGGTCGGGGGAGGGACAGATACGCAGTATTTT. It specifies CASSLAVGGGTDTQYF.